The present TCR beta chain was sequenced within a study of T cells in Graves' hyperthyroidism and ophthalmopathy (dated by TCRdb to 2018 to 2020). Background for the entire study: Peripheral blood samples were taken at the time of initial diagnosis, prior to any treatment. The study also compared thyroid tissue and blood T-cell repertoires from about 6 Graves' hyperthyroidism patients. TCR V-J signatures able to tell the groups apart were searched for in a discovery cohort of about a hundred patients, of whom more than 40 had Graves' ophthalmopathy and roughly 57 had stable Graves' hyperthyroidism. For training and testing, the 100 or so patients in the discovery cohort were randomly divided in a 7:3 ratio. Following sampling, methimazole starting at 30 mg daily was given to hyperthyroidism patients, and high-dose intravenous methylprednisolone was given to ophthalmopathy patients. Prospective prediction of ophthalmopathy was tested in an independent validation cohort consisting of 18 to 20 hyperthyroidism patients and around 16 patients who later progressed to ophthalmopathy. TCR Vbeta CDR3 sequencing of approximately 140 peripheral blood samples (roughly 41 ophthalmopathy, 75 or so hyperthyroidism and some 17 progressor patients) is reported in the paper. Results the study describes overall, beyond this receptor: Blood samples also contained most of the expanded thyroid clonotypes (frequency above 0.001), which suggests that blood repertoires may reflect thyroid immune responses. A 13 V-J signature model separated ophthalmopathy from stable hyperthyroidism, with 87.88% sensitivity and 81% to 82% specificity in cross-validation and 80%/75% in testing. During validation, the model predicted progression to ophthalmopathy a median of roughly 7.1 months ahead of onset, with around 70% sensitivity and around 72% specificity. No statistical method was used to fix the sample size in advance, and group allocation was not hidden from the investigators.

In the ophthalmopathy patients, disease was moderately to severely active, with a Clinical Activity Score of 3 or more, a NOSPECS grade of 4 or more, and a duration of less than 3 months. Any patient with an uncontrolled infection, another autoimmune disease, pregnancy or lactation was excluded. Diagnoses relied on clinical symptoms, serum thyroxine and TRAb, thyroid ultrasound and orbital computed tomography. PBMCs were separated from roughly 10 ml of fresh peripheral blood using Ficoll-Paque density gradient centrifugation. Total RNA was extracted with Trizol reagent, and quality was checked on an Agilent 2100 Bioanalyzer. This clonotype was found a few times. The antigen it binds to is not known. Base qualities were left out, and no much larger clone turns up one base away. Amplification of TCR beta CDR3 regions was carried out from RNA transcripts. A first-round RT-PCR of the TCR CDR3 used the HTBI primer set with the Qiagen OneStep RT-PCR kit. The libraries were constructed in a second round of multiplex PCR and then size-selected and purified. Paired-end sequencing of the libraries was performed with 100 bp reads on an Illumina HiSeq2000. Under the source paper's analysis protocol: SOAPnuke was used to process the raw data, throwing out any read that contained adapters or uncalled bases, had a mean Phred below 15, or lacked an exact constant-primer or identifier match. COPE v1.2.5 was used to merge high-quality paired reads, and clonotypes were defined as unique nucleotide sequences. MiTCR v1.1 was used to align clonotypes to the IMGT TRBV, TRBD and TRBJ reference segments. Analysis was restricted to V-J combinations with a frequency above 0.0001, which covered roughly 99% of repertoires. The TCS score was defined as F50 (clonal expansion) divided by E x V (chaos), with BLOSUM62-based TCRdist calculated between CDR3 peptides within each V-J. Welch's t-statistics and random forest reduced some 510 V-J features to 10 to 15, which were used in a naive Bayes classifier (R e1071). TCRdb trimmed public reads at Q25 via fastp, called clones via MiXCR and kept in-frame beta chains. Each record represents a unique CDR3 protein, reported with the most common genes and DNA among its rows. These V and J calls originate from TCRdb's pipeline instead of the authors' own analysis. The sample records some 490,000 distinct CDR3 sequences, about 20% of which are singletons. The ten largest clones capture 45% to 55% of the sample.

The trim is 0 bases for V and 0 bases for J, with a gap of 10 bases between the germline ends. The CDR3 runs 15 amino acids, cysteine and phenylalanine included. Just the 45-base CDR3 DNA is kept, in frame starting at base 1. CDR1 and CDR2 (GTSNPN, SVGIG) derive from the germline V gene (reference sequence). The sample consisted of blood. Here the chain combines TRBV30 and TRBJ2-3; there is no confident call for the D gene. The receptor's source is a woman in her 70s with Graves' ophthalmopathy. The nucleotides read TGTGCCTGGAGTGTACCGGCTGGAAGCACAGATACGCAGTATTTT. Translated, this is CAWSVPAGSTDTQYF.